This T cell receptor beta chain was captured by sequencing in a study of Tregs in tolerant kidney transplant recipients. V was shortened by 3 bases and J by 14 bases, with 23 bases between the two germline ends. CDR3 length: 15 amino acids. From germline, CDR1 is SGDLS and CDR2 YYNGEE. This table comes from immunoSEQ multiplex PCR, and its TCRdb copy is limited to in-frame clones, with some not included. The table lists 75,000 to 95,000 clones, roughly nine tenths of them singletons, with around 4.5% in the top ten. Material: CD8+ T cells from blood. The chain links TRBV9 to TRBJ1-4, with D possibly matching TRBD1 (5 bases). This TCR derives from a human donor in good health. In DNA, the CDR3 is TGTGCCAGCAGCGCCGGGACGGGAGCTGGGAAGGGTCTGTTTTTT. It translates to CASSAGTGAGKGLFF.